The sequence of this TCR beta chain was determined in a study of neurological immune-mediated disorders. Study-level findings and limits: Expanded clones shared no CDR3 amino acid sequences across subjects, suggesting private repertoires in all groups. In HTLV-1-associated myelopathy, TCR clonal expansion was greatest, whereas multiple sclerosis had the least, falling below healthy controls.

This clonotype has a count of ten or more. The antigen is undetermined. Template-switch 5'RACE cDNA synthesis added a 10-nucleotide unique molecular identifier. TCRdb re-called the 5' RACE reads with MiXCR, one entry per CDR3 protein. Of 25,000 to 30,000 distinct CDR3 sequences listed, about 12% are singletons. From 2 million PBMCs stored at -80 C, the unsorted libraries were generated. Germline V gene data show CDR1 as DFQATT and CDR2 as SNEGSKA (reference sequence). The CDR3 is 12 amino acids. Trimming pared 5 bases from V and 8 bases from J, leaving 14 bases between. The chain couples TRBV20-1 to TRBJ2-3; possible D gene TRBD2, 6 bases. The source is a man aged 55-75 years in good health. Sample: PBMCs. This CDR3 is CSASPLGGTQYF. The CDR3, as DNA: TGCAGTGCTTCCCCTCTGGGGGGTACGCAGTATTTT.